This T cell receptor beta chain was captured by sequencing in a study of CD8+ T cells in alopecia areata. The CDR3 has 13 residues. V shed 4 bases and J 2 bases; nucleotides not matched to a gene: 2. CDR1 and CDR2 from the germline V gene are SGHRS and YFSETQ. CD4+ and CD8+ T cells were sorted from PBMCs stained for CD3, CD4 and CD8. To note about this clone: Its antigen is as yet unknown.

As the sequencing template, cDNA was produced by extracting RNA and reverse transcribing it. Here immunoSEQ multiplex PCR was the method, and the copy in TCRdb shows in-frame clones only, minus some. The table records roughly 120,000 clones, approximately 58% of them present only once. The study's findings and limits: Lesional scalp, notably in alopecia totalis/universalis, had clonality above that of normal scalp. Sequencing of scalp samples also includes resident alphabeta T cells from normal skin.

This clonotype was obtained from a human donor in good health. The chain carries TRBV5-1 and TRBJ2-5; 7 positions match TRBD1. The sample taken for sequencing was CD4+ T cells sorted from blood. CDR3 coding DNA: TGCGCCAGCAGCAGGGACAGTCAAGAGACCCAGTACTTC. This translates into CASSRDSQETQYF.